These 10 T cell receptor beta chains originate from one sample sequenced in a study of blood T cell repertoires in COVID-19. TCRdb's copy holds only in-frame clones and misses some; the assay was immunoSEQ multiplex PCR. In the table there are about 25,000 clones, approximately 79% of which are singletons. The sequencing input was peripheral blood. These receptors were collected from a woman older than 75 with acute or convalescent COVID-19.

The J gene is TRBJ2-1, the V gene TRBV11-2; 9 positions agree with TRBD2. The germline V gene has CDR1 SGHAT and CDR2 FQNNGV. This CDR3 is built from 18 residues. Germline trimming cut 0 bases from V and 2 bases from J; bases unmatched to any gene: 8. CDR3 amino acids: CASSLDPSGALTYNEQFF. The DNA of the CDR3 is TGTGCCAGCAGCTTAGATCCTAGCGGGGCCCTTACCTACAATGAGCAGTTCTTC.

The rearrangement uses TRBV3-1 (or the pseudogene TRBV3-2) and TRBJ1-6; D not certain. Between the trimmed V and J ends, which lost 0 bases and 13 bases, there was a span of 13 bases. CDR1 LGHDT and CDR2 YNNKEL come from the germline V gene (reference sequence). CDR3 size: 14 residues. The CDR3 bases are TGTGCCAGCAGCCAAGATTGGCGGCAGAAGCCCCTCCACTTT. It is translated as CASSQDWRQKPLHF.

The chain combines TRBV7-3 with TRBJ2-2, with no clear D. Germline values: CDR1 SGHTA, CDR2 FQGTGA. This CDR3 comprises 13 residues. V was trimmed by 5 bases and J by 6 bases, leaving 10 bases between them. CDR3 bases: TGTGCCAGCAGCCCCGGTGGGCCCGGGGAGCTGTTTTTT. Translating it yields CASSPGGPGELFF. The full variable domain, with the rest looked up from reference TRBV7-3 and TRBJ2-2, is GAGVSQTPSNKVTEKGKYVELRCDPISGHTALYWYRQSLGQGPEFLIYFQGTGAADDSGLPNDRFFAVRPEGSVSTLKIQRTERGDSAVYLCASSPGGPGELFFGEGSRLTVL.

This clone was seen a handful of times. This chain connects TRBV7-2 to TRBJ2-7; 10 nucleotides match TRBD1. Germline CDR1 and CDR2: SGHTA and FQGNSA. The CDR3 extends over 13 amino acids. V lost 6 bases to trimming and J lost 6 bases; unmatched junction nucleotides: 5. For the CDR3, the DNA is TGTGCCAGCAGGTGGACAGGGGGGTTCGAGCAGTACTTC. Protein sequence: CASRWTGGFEQYF.

The genes are TRBV30 and TRBJ1-1; D possibly corresponds to TRBD1 (5 bases). CDR1 GTSNPN and CDR2 SVGIG come from the germline V gene (reference sequence). The CDR3 length is 15 residues. Trimming took off 2 bases at V and 4 bases at J, with 17 bases between the two ends. The CDR3 here is CAWSSTRAGSTEAFF. The CDR3 DNA reads TGTGCCTGGAGTTCAACCCGAGCAGGGTCCACTGAAGCTTTCTTT. The entire variable domain, with the rest obtained from reference TRBV30 and TRBJ1-1, is as follows: SQTIHQWPATLVQPVGSPLSLECTVEGTSNPNLYWYRQAAGRGLQLLFYSVGIGQISSEVPQNLSASRPQDRQFILSSKKLLLSDSGFYLCAWSSTRAGSTEAFFGQGTRLTVV.

The DNA for the CDR3 is TGTGCCAGCAGCCTAGCGGGAGCCGGTGAGCAGTTCTTC. It specifies CASSLAGAGEQFF. The chain joins TRBV12-3 or TRBV12-4 to TRBJ2-1; 10 nucleotides match TRBD2. The CDR3 contains 13 residues. With V trimmed by 6 bases and J by 9 bases, 5 bases remained unmatched.

The chain combines TRBV5-1 with TRBJ1-1; no reliable D call. This CDR3 has 15 residues. V was shortened by 4 bases and J by 0 bases, with 13 bases between the two germline ends. In germline, CDR1 is SGHRS, CDR2 YFSETQ. This chain's CDR3 is CASSTPQTMNTEAFF. CDR3 in DNA: TGCGCCAGCAGCACCCCACAGACGATGAACACTGAAGCTTTCTTT.

This sequence joins TRBV6-1 and TRBJ1-5, with D uncertain. The length of the CDR3 is 16 residues. Germline lookup yields CDR1 MNHNS and CDR2 SASEGT. V was trimmed by 4 bases and J by 4 bases, leaving 17 bases between them. The CDR3 loop reads CASSVGSEQLNQPQHF. DNA of the CDR3: TGTGCCAGCAGTGTAGGTTCGGAACAGCTAAATCAGCCCCAGCATTTT.

This clone was detected only once. The chain links TRBV7-2 to TRBJ1-2, with D perhaps matching TRBD1 (6 bases). With 6 bases removed from V and 5 bases from J, the gap between germline ends came to 13 bases. Germline V CDR1 and CDR2: SGHTA, FQGNSA. The length of the CDR3 is 13 residues. Written as DNA, the CDR3 is TGTGCCAGCAGTTCTGGACAGATATATGGCTACACCTTC. Its protein product is CASSSGQIYGYTF.

The CDR3 loop is CASSPQRPDTEAFF. CDR3 DNA sequence: TGTGCCAGCAGCCCACAACGCCCCGACACTGAAGCTTTCTTT. The rearrangement joins TRBV11-1 to TRBJ1-1; D gene unclear. This CDR3 comprises 14 residues. Looked up from germline, CDR1 is SGHAT and CDR2 is FQDESV (reference sequence). V dropped 5 bases and J dropped 3 bases, with 13 bases sitting between them.